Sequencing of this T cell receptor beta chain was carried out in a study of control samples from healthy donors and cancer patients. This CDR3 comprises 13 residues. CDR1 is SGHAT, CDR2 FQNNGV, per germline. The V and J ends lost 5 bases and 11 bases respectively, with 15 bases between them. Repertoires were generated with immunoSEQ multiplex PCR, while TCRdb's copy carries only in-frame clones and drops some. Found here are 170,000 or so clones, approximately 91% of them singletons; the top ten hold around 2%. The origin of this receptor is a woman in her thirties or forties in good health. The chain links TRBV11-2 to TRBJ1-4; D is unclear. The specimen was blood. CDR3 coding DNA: TGTGCCAGCAGCCTACTGGTCGAGCCGAAACTGTTTTTT. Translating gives CASSLLVEPKLFF.